This T cell receptor beta chain is drawn from a study of T cells after yellow fever vaccination. The wider study: Preparation of the low-cell-number fractions used SMART-Seq v4 Ultra Low Input.

V dropped 1 base and J dropped 4; count of bases not matched to a gene: 8. This CDR3 region has 16 residues. In germline, CDR1 is SGHDN, CDR2 FVKESK. In the case of this clonotype: Its antigen remains unknown.

It was through 5'RACE template switching that TCR cDNA was made, with a universal primer site and UMIs added. TCRdb reprocessed the 5' RACE reads with MiXCR, giving one entry per CDR3 protein. Among some 550,000 distinct CDR3 sequences listed, roughly 19% were seen once. Regarding the study as a whole: Only a small proportion of the clonotypes turned up in both the CD4 and the CD8 compartments, likely arising from convergent recombination.

This chain connects TRBV14 to TRBJ2-3; 7 nucleotides line up with TRBD2. Sequences were derived from PBMCs, sampled 15 days after the yellow fever booster vaccination. The receptor was isolated from a man aged 30-40 years who received the YFV17D yellow fever vaccine. The CDR3 bases are TGTGCCAGCAGCCAAGTCCCAGCGGGATTGGCAGATACGCAGTATTTT. This encodes CASSQVPAGLADTQYF.